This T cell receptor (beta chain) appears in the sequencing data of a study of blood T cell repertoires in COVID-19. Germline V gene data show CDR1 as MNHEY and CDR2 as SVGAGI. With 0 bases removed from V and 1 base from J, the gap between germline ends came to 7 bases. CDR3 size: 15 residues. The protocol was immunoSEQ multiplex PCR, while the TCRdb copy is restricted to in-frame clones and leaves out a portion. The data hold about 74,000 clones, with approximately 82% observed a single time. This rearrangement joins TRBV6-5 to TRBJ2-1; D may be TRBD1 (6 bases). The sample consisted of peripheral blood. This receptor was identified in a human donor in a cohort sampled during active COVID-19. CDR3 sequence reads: CASSYSGGSYNEQFF. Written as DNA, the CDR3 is TGTGCCAGCAGTTACTCAGGGGGTTCCTACAATGAGCAGTTCTTC.